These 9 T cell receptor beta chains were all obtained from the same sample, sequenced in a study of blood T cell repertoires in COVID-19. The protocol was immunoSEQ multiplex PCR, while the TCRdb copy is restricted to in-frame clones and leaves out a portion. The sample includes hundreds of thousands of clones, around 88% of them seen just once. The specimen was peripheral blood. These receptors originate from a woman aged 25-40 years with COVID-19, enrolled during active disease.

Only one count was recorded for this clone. CDR3 sequence: CASSDGQADYGYTF. CDR3 bases: TGTGCCAGCAGTGATGGACAGGCCGACTATGGCTACACCTTC. The V gene is TRBV2, the J gene TRBJ1-2; 7 nucleotides align to TRBD1. The V and J ends lost 3 bases and 3 bases, in that order; junction bases with no gene match: 4. The CDR3 is made up of 14 amino acids. CDR1 is SNHLY and CDR2 is FYNNEI in the germline V gene.

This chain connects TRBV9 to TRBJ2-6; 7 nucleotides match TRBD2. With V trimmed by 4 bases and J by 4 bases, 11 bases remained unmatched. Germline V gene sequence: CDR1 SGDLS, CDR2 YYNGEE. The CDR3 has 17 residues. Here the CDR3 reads CASSSRRGSGGANVLTF. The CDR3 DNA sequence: TGTGCCAGCAGCTCTCGGCGGGGGAGTGGAGGGGCCAACGTCCTGACTTTC. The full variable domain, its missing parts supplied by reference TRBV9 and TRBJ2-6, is DSGVTQTPKHLITATGQRVTLRCSPRSGDLSVYWYQQSLDQGLQFLIQYYNGEERAKGNILERFSAQQFPDLHSELNLSSLELGDSALYFCASSSRRGSGGANVLTFGAGSRLTVL.

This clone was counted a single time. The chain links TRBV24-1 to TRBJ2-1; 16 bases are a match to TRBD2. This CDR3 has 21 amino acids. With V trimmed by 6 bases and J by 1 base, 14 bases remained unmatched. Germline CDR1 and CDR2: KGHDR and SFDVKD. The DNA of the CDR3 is TGTGCCACCAGTCCCATGGGACTAGCGGGGGGGGCGGGTGGTTCCTACAATGAGCAGTTCTTC. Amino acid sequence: CATSPMGLAGGAGGSYNEQFF.

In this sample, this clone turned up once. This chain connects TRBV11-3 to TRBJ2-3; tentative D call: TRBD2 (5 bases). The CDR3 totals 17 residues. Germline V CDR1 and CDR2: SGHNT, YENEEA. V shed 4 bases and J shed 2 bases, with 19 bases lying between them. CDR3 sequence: CASSSYEGPEHTDTQYF. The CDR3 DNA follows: TGTGCCAGCAGCTCTTATGAGGGTCCGGAACACACAGATACGCAGTATTTT.

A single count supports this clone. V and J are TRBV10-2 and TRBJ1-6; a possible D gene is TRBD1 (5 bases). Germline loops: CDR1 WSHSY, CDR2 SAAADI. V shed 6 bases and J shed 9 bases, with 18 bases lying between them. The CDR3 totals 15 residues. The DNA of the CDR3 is TGCGCCAGCAGGTTAGCGGGCGCCCAGGGTTCACCCCTCCACTTT. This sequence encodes CASRLAGAQGSPLHF.

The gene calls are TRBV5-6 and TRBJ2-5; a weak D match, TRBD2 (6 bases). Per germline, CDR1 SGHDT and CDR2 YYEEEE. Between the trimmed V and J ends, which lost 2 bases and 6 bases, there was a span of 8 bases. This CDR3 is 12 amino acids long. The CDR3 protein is CASSFGGKTQYF. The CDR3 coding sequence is TGTGCCAGCAGCTTCGGGGGAAAGACCCAGTACTTC.

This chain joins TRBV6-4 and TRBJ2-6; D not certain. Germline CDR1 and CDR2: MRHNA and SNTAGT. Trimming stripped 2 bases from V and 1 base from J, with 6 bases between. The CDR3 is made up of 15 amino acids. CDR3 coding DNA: TGTGCCAGCAGTGACCTACAGTCTGGGGCCAACGTCCTGACTTTC. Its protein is CASSDLQSGANVLTF.

In DNA form, the CDR3 reads TGTGCCTGTTTGCGGGGGGACAGGGGCCCCAATGAGCAGTTCTTC. Its protein is CACLRGDRGPNEQFF. The chain uses TRBV30 and TRBJ2-1, with 10 bases fitting TRBD1. The CDR3 is made up of 15 amino acids. Germline V lookup: CDR1 GTSNPN, CDR2 SVGIG (reference sequence). V gave up 6 bases and J gave up 6 bases; unmatched junction bases: 11.

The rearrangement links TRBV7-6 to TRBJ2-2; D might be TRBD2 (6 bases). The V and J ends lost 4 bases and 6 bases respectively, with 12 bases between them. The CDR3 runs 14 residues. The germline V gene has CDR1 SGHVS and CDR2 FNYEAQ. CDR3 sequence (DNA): TGTGCCAGCAGCTACCCCGGGACTCCCGGGGAGCTGTTTTTT. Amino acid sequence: CASSYPGTPGELFF.